This T cell receptor (beta chain) originates from a study of blood T cell repertoires in COVID-19 (dated by TCRdb to the early 2020s). For context, the study as a whole: Samples covering the acute and convalescent phases of COVID-19 were provided by collaborators in the United States, Italy and Spain. The prospective study material was composed of cDNA or gDNA derived from T cells, B-cell-depleted T cells, or PBMCs. The dataset comprised deeply sampled blood TCRbeta repertoires from subjects exposed to, actively infected with, or recovered from COVID-19. A freely available public database, intended as a resource for researchers studying the immune response to SARS-CoV-2, is where the repertoires were released. Samples came from the ongoing ImmuneRACE study (first 160 participants) plus 1,254 subjects from 6 global collaborators. The sample metadata nearly always contained a de-identified subject ID, COVID-19 status, age in years and sex. HLA class I and class II types, where available, came from metadata supplied by the sample provider rather than from assay-based typing.

CDR3 length: 14 amino acids, cysteine to phenylalanine. Only CDR3 DNA is held: 42 bases, read in frame from base 1. According to the germline V gene (reference sequence), CDR1 reads LNHDA and CDR2 reads SQIVND. Each collaborating institution followed its own protocols to collect whole blood in K2EDTA tubes. For TCRbeta analysis, collaborators shipped samples as frozen whole blood, isolated PBMCs, or DNA extracted from either of those sample types. This clone occurred many times. Its antigen is currently not known. The junction departs from germline at one end; a sequencing error may be responsible. The immunoSEQ Assay, a bias-controlled multiplex PCR, was used to amplify TCRbeta CDR3 regions from genomic DNA. As for the original processing: Nucleated cell counts per sample were estimated from amplification of reference gene primers within the assay. To quantify the absolute abundance of each unique TCRbeta CDR3 rearrangement, sequence reads were collapsed and filtered. For each sample, productive Simpson clonality was calculated as the square root of Simpson's diversity index over productive rearrangements. TCRdb provides this immuneACCESS table in a form limited to in-frame rearrangements. Some clones are lacking; in checked studies, under half of them reflect an unresolved V gene, and why the rest are absent is not known. V and J calls and clone size are as listed in that table; D and trimming were resolved from the DNA. For this sample the table gives approximately 80,000 clones, of which about 80% were detected only once. In total, the top ten clones hold 5.7% of the sample.

General study outcomes and caveats: The quantity of clinical and demographic metadata differed by source and by participant and was supplied without curation.

The clonotype was recovered from a man in his fifties or sixties with active or convalescent COVID-19. The sample consisted of peripheral blood. The chain is encoded by TRBV19 joined to TRBJ2-5, and the D gene may be TRBD2, 6 bases matching. The DNA reads TGTGCCAGTAGAGGGGCTAGCGACCAACAGACCCAGTACTTC. Translated, this is CASRGASDQQTQYF.